This T cell receptor (beta chain) was captured in a study of response to subunit inactivated influenza vaccine. Overall study findings and caveats: The authors suggested that few new T cells are recruited per seasonal influenza vaccination.

A single record per CDR3 protein comes from TCRdb applying MiXCR to the RT-PCR reads. Found here are some 500,000 distinct CDR3 sequences, less than 30% of them singletons; the top ten hold around 1.8%. Of note for this clonotype: Its specificity is not known.

V dropped 4 bases and J dropped 0 bases, with 6 bases sitting between them. CDR1 SQVTM and CDR2 ANQGSEA come from the germline V gene. The CDR3 is made up of 13 amino acids. This sequence originates from a man aged 50-59 years who received an inactivated influenza vaccine. The sample in question was CD4+ T cells sorted from PBMCs, obtained 5 days after vaccination. The V gene is TRBV29-1, the J gene TRBJ2-2, with D hard to call. The CDR3 DNA follows: TGCAGCGTTGGTTCCACGAACACCGGGGAGCTGTTTTTT. Protein: CSVGSTNTGELFF.